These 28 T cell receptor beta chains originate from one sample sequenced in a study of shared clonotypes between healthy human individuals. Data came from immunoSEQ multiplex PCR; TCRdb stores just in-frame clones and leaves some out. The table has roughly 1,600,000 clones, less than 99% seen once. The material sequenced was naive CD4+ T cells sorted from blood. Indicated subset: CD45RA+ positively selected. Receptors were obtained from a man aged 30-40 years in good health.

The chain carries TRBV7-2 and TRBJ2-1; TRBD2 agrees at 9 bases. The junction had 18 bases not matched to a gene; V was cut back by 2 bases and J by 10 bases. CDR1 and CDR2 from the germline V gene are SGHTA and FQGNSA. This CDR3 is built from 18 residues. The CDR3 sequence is CASSLLIRGGRVPMEQFF. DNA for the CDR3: TGTGCCAGCAGCTTATTAATCCGGGGCGGGAGGGTCCCTATGGAGCAGTTCTTC.

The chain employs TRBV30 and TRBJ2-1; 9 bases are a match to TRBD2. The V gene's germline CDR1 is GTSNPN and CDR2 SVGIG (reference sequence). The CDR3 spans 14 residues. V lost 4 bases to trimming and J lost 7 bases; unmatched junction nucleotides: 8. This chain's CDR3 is CAWTGSGRYNEQFF. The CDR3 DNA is TGTGCCTGGACAGGGAGCGGGAGGTATAATGAGCAGTTCTTC. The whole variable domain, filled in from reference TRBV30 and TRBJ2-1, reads SQTIHQWPATLVQPVGSPLSLECTVEGTSNPNLYWYRQAAGRGLQLLFYSVGIGQISSEVPQNLSASRPQDRQFILSSKKLLLSDSGFYLCAWTGSGRYNEQFFGPGTRLTVL.

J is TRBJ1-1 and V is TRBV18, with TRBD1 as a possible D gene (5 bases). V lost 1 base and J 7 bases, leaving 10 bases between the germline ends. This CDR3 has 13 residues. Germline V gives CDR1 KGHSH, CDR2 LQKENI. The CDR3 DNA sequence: TGTGCCAGCTCACCACGGGGCCGGGTTGAAGCTTTCTTT. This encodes CASSPRGRVEAFF. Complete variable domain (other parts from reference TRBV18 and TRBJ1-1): NAGVMQNPRHLVRRRGQEARLRCSPMKGHSHVYWYRQLPEEGLKFMVYLQKENIIDESGMPKERFSAEFPKEGPSILRIQQVVRGDSAAYFCASSPRGRVEAFFGQGTRLTVV.

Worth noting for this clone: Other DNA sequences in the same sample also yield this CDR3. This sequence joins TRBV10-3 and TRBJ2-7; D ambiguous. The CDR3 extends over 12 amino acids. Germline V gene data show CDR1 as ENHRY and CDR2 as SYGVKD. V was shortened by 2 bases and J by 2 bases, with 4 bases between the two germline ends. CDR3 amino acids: CAISEEAYEQYF. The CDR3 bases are TGTGCCATCAGTGAGGAGGCCTACGAGCAGTACTTC.

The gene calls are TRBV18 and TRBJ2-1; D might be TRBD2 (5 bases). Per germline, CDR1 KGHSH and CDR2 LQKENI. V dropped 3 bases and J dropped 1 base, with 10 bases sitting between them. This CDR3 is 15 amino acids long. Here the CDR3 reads CASSPSGESYNEQFF. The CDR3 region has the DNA TGTGCCAGCTCACCTTCTGGGGAGTCCTACAATGAGCAGTTCTTC.

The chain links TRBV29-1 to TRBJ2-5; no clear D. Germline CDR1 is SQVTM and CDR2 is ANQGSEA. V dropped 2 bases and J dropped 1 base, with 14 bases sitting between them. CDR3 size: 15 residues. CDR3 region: CSVEILGLTQETQYF. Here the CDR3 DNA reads TGCAGCGTTGAAATCCTGGGTTTAACCCAAGAGACCCAGTACTTC.

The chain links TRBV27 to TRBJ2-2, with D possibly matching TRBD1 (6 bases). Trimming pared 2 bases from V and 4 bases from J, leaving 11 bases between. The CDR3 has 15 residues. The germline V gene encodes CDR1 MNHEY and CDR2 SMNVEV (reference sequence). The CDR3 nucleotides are TGTGCCAGCAGTTTAGGGGGCATGAGCACCGGGGAGCTGTTTTTT. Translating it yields CASSLGGMSTGELFF.

The DNA of the CDR3 is TGTGCCAGCAGCAGGGGCGACAGTAATGAAGCTTTCTTT. Translation: CASSRGDSNEAFF. J is TRBJ1-1 and V is TRBV12-1; the D segment call TRBD1 is taken from the table without a DNA check. TRBV12-1 is assigned pseudogene status. The CDR3 totals 13 residues.

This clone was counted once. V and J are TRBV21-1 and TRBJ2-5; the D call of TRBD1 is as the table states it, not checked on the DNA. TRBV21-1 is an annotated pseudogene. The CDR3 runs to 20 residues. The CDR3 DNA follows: TGTGCCAGCAGCAATTCTCGGGAAAAATCCCGGGCAGGGGGCGAGGAGACCCAGTACTTC. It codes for CASSNSREKSRAGGEETQYF.

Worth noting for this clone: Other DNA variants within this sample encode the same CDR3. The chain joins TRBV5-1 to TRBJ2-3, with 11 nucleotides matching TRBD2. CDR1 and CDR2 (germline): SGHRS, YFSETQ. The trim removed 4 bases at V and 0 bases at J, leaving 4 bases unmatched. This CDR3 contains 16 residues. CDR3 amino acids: CASSPGLAASTDTQYF. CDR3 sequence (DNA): TGCGCCAGCAGCCCGGGACTAGCGGCGAGCACAGATACGCAGTATTTT.

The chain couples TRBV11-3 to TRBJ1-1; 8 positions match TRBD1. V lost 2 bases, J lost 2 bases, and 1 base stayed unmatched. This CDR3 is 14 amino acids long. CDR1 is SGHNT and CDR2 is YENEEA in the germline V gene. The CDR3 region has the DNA TGTGCCAGCAGCTTAACAGGGGGAAACACTGAAGCTTTCTTT. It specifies CASSLTGGNTEAFF.

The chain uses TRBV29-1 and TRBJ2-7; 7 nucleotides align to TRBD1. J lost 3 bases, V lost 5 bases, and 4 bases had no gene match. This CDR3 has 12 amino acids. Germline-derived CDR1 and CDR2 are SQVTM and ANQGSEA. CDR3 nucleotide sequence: TGCAGCGTTTGGGACAGCCTCTACGAGCAGTACTTC. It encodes CSVWDSLYEQYF.

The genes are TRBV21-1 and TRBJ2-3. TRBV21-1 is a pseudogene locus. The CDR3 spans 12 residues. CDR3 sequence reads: CARPGLTDTQYF. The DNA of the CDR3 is TGTGCCAGACCCGGGCTCACAGATACGCAGTATTTT.

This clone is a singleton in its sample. The CDR3 here is CASSVRVARLYEQYF. In DNA, the CDR3 is TGTGCCAGCAGTGTAAGGGTGGCTCGGCTCTACGAGCAGTACTTC. The chain recombines TRBV2 with TRBJ2-7; D is unclear. Germline CDR1 SNHLY, CDR2 FYNNEI. The CDR3 has 15 amino acids. V gave up 4 bases and J gave up 3 bases, with 16 bases separating them.

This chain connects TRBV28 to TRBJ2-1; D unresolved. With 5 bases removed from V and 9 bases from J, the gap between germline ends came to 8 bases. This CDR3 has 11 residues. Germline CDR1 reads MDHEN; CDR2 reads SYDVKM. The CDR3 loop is CASSKLGEQFF. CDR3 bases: TGTGCCAGCAGTAAACTTGGTGAGCAGTTCTTC.

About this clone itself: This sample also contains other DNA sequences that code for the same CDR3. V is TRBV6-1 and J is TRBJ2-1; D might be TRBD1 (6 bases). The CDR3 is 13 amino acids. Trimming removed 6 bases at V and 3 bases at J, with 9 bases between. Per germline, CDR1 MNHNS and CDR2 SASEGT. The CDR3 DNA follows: TGTGCCAGCAGCGAGGACAGCTACAATGAGCAGTTCTTC. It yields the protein CASSEDSYNEQFF.

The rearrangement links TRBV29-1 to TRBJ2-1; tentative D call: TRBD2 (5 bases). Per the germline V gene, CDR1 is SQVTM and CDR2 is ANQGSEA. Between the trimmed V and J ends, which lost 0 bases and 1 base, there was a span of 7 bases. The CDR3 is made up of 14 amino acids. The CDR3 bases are TGCAGCGTTGAAGACCGGGAATCCTACAATGAGCAGTTCTTC. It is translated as CSVEDRESYNEQFF.

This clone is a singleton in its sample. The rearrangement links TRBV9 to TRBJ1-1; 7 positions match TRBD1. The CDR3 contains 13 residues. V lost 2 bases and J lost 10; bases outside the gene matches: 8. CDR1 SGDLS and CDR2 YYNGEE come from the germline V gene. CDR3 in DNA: TGTGCCAGCAGCGTGGTCGGGACAGATGGAGCTTTCTTT. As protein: CASSVVGTDGAFF. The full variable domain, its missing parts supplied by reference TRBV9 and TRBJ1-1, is DSGVTQTPKHLITATGQRVTLRCSPRSGDLSVYWYQQSLDQGLQFLIQYYNGEERAKGNILERFSAQQFPDLHSELNLSSLELGDSALYFCASSVVGTDGAFFGQGTRLTVV.

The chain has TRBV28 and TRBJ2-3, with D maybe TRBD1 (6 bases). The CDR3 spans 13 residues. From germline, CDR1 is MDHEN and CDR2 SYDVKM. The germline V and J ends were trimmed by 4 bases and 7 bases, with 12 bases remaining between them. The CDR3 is CASSSRGRNTQYF. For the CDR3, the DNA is TGTGCCAGCAGTTCCAGGGGAAGGAATACGCAGTATTTT.

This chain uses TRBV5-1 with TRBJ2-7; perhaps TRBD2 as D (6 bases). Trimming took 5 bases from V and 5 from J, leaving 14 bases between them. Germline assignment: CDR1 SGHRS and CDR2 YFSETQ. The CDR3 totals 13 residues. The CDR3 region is CASRVAALDEQYF. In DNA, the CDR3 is TGCGCCAGCAGGGTAGCGGCCCTAGACGAGCAGTACTTC. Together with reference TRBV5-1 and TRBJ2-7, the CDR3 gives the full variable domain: KAGVTQTPRYLIKTRGQQVTLSCSPISGHRSVSWYQQTPGQGLQFLFEYFSETQRNKGNFPGRFSGRQFSNSRSEMNVSTLELGDSALYLCASRVAALDEQYFGPGTRLTVT.

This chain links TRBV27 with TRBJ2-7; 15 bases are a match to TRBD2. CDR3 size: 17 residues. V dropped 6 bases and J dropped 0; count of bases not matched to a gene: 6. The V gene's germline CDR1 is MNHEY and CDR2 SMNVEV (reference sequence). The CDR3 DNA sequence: TGTGCCAGCAGACGGACTAGCGGGAGGGCGAGCTCCTACGAGCAGTACTTC. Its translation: CASRRTSGRASSYEQYF.

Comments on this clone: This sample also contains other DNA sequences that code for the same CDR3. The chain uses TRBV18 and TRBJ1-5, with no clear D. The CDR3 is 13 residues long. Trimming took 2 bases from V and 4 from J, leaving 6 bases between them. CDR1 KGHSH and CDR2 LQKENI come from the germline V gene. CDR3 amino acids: CASSPTGNQPQHF. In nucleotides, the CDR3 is TGTGCCAGCTCACCAACGGGGAATCAGCCCCAGCATTTT.

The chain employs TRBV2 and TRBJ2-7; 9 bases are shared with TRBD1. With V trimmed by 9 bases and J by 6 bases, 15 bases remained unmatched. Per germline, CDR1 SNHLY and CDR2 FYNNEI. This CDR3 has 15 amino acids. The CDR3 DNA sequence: TGTGCCAGTACGATTACGATTACAGGGGGCAGCGAGCAGTACTTC. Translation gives CASTITITGGSEQYF.

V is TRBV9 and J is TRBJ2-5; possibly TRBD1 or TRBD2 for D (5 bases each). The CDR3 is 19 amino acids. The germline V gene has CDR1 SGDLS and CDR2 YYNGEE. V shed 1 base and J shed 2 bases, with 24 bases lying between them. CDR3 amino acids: CASSVNPLVVQRGQETQYF. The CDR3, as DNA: TGTGCCAGCAGCGTAAACCCTCTAGTTGTTCAGAGGGGACAAGAGACCCAGTACTTC.

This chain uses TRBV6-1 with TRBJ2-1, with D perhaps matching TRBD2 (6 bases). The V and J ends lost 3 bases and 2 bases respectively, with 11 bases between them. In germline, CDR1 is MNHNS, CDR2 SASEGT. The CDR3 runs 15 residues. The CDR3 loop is CASSDSGATYNEQFF. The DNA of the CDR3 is TGTGCCAGCAGTGATAGCGGTGCAACCTACAATGAGCAGTTCTTC.

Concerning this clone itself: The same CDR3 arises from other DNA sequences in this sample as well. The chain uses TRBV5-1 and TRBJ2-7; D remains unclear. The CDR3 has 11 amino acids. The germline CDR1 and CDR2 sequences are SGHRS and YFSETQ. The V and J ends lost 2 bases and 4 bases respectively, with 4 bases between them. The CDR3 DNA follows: TGCGCCAGCAGCTTCGGTTACGAGCAGTACTTC. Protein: CASSFGYEQYF.

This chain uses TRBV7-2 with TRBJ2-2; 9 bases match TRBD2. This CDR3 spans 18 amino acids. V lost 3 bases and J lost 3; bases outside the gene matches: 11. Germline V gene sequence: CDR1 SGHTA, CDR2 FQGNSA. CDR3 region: CASSLIAGVSTYTGELFF. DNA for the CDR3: TGTGCCAGCAGCTTGATAGCGGGAGTCAGCACGTACACCGGGGAGCTGTTTTTT.

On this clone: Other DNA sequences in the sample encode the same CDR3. CDR3 nucleotide sequence: TGTGCCTGGAGTGTACTACTTGAGACCCAGTACTTC. This encodes CAWSVLLETQYF. The gene calls are TRBV30 and TRBJ2-5; D gene unclear. V lost 0 bases to trimming and J lost 5 bases, with 7 bases between them. The germline gives CDR1 GTSNPN, CDR2 SVGIG (reference sequence). This CDR3 comprises 12 residues. The variable domain in full, completed from reference TRBV30 and TRBJ2-5, reads SQTIHQWPATLVQPVGSPLSLECTVEGTSNPNLYWYRQAAGRGLQLLFYSVGIGQISSEVPQNLSASRPQDRQFILSSKKLLLSDSGFYLCAWSVLLETQYFGPGTRLLVL.